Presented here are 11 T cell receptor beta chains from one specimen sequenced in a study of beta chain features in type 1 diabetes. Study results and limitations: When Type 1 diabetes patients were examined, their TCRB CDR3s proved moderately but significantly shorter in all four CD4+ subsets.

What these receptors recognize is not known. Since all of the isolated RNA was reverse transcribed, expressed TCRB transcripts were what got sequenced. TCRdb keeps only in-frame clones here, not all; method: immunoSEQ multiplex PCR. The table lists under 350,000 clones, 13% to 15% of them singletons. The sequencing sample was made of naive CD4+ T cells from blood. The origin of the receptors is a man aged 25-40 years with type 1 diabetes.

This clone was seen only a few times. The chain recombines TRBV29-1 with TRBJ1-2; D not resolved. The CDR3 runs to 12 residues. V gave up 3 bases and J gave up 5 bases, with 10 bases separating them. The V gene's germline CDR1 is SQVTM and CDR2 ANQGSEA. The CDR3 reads CSVEVAGYGYTF. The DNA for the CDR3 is TGCAGCGTTGAGGTAGCGGGTTATGGCTACACCTTC. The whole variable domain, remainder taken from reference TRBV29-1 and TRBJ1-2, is SAVISQKPSRDICQRGTSLTIQCQVDSQVTMMFWYRQQPGQSLTLIATANQGSEATYESGFVIDKFPISRPNLTFSTLTVSNMSPEDSSIYLCSVEVAGYGYTFGSGTRLTVV.

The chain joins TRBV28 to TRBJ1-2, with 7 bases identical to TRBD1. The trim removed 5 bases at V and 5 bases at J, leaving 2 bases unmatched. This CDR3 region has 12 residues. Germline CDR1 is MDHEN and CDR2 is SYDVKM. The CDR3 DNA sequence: TGTGCCAGCAGTCCACAGGGGTATGGCTACACCTTC. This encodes CASSPQGYGYTF.

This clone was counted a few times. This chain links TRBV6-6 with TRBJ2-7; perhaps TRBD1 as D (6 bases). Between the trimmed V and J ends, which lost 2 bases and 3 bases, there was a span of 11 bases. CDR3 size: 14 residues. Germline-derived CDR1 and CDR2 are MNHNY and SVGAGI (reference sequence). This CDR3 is CASSYPGQRYEQYF. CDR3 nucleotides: TGTGCCAGCAGTTACCCCGGACAGCGCTACGAGCAGTACTTC.

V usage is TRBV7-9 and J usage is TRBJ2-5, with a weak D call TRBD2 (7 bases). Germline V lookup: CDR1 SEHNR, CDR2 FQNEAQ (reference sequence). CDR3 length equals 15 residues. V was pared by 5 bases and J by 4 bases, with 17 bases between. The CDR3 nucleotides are TGTGCCAGCAGCCCTTCGATGGCGGGGGCAGAGACCCAGTACTTC. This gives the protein CASSPSMAGAETQYF.

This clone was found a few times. The CDR3 here is CASSQALASGNTIYF. CDR3 bases: TGTGCCAGCAGCCAAGCCCTGGCCTCTGGAAACACCATATATTTT. V usage is TRBV4-2 and J usage is TRBJ1-3; no clear D gene. CDR1 LGHNA and CDR2 YNFKEQ come from the germline V gene. The V gene lost 1 base and the J gene lost 0 bases, with 7 bases spanning the gap. The CDR3 has 15 residues.

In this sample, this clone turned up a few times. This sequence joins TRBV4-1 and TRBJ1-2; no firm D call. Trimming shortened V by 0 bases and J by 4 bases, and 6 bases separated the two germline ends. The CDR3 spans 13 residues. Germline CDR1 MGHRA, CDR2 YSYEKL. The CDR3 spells CASSQDRAYGYTF. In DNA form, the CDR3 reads TGCGCCAGCAGCCAAGATCGAGCCTATGGCTACACCTTC.

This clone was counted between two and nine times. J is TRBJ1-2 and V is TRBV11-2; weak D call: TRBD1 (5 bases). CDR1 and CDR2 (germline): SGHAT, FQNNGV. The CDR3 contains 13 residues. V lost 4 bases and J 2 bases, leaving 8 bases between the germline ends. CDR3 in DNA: TGTGCCAGCAGCTCGCAGGGAAACTATGGCTACACCTTC. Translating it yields CASSSQGNYGYTF.

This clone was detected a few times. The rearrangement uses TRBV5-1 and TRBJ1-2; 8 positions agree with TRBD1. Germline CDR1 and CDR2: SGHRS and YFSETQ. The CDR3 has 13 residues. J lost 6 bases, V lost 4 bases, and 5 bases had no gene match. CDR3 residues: CASSIDRGDGYTF. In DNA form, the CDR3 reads TGCGCCAGCAGCATAGACAGGGGCGATGGCTACACCTTC.

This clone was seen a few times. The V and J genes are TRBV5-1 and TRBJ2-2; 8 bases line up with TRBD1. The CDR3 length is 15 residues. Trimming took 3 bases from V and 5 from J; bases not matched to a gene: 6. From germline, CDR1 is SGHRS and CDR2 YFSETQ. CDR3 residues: CASSSGQGTTGELFF. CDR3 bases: TGCGCCAGCAGCTCCGGACAGGGAACTACCGGGGAGCTGTTTTTT.

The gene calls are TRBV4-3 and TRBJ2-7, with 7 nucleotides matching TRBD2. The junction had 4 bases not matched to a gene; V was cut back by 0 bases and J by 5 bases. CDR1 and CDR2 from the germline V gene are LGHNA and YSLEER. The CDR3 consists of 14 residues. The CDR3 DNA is TGCGCCAGCAGCCAAGATCGGCTAGCGGACGAGCAGTACTTC. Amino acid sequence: CASSQDRLADEQYF.

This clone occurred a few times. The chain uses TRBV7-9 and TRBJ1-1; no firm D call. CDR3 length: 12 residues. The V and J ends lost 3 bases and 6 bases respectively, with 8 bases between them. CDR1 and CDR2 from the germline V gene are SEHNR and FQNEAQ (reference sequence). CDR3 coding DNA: TGTGCCAGCAGCTTCGTCTTATCTGAAGCTTTCTTT. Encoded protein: CASSFVLSEAFF.